These 3 T cell receptor beta chains originate from one sample sequenced in a study of T cells in Graves' hyperthyroidism and ophthalmopathy. The source material, RNA transcripts, was used to amplify TCR beta CDR3 regions. HTBI primers drove first-round RT-PCR of the TCR CDR3. TCRdb reprocessed the multiplex PCR reads with MiXCR, giving one entry per CDR3 protein. The table shows fewer than 600,000 distinct CDR3 sequences, with approximately 15% occurring only once. The sequenced sample was blood. The origin of the receptors is a woman aged 18-30 years with Graves' hyperthyroidism.

The chain couples TRBV10-3 to TRBJ1-5; perhaps TRBD1 as D (5 bases). This CDR3 has 14 amino acids. CDR1 is ENHRY and CDR2 is SYGVKD in the germline V gene. V dropped 6 bases and J dropped 4 bases, with 13 bases sitting between them. The CDR3 DNA is TGTGCCATCAGCCTGCAGGGAGGGAATCAGCCCCAGCATTTT. Encoded protein: CAISLQGGNQPQHF.

This clonotype was counted many times. The chain combines TRBV27 with TRBJ2-3; D might be TRBD1 (5 bases). This CDR3 is built from 16 residues. Per the germline V gene, CDR1 is MNHEY and CDR2 is SMNVEV (reference sequence). The V and J ends lost 4 bases and 0 bases respectively, with 14 bases between them. CDR3 DNA: TGTGCCAGCAGTTCAATGACAGAGTCTAGCACAGATACGCAGTATTTT. It is translated as CASSSMTESSTDTQYF.

This clonotype was observed at least ten times. The V and J genes are TRBV5-1 and TRBJ2-3; D gene ambiguous. The germline V gene has CDR1 SGHRS and CDR2 YFSETQ. V was clipped by 2 bases and J by 2 bases, with 12 bases between them. The CDR3 runs 15 residues. CDR3 in amino acids: CASSFGPIVTDTQYF. In DNA form, the CDR3 reads TGCGCCAGCAGCTTCGGACCGATAGTCACAGATACGCAGTATTTT.